These T cell receptor beta chains were read from a single sample in a study of T cell repertoires in cytomegalovirus infection. TCRdb ran MiXCR on the reads and lists one entry per CDR3 protein. The data show about 450,000 distinct CDR3 sequences, 25% to 40% seen once. The specimen was PBMCs. The receptors originated from a human donor in good health (CMV status not recorded). Some clones in this sample may be carry-over from other donors' samples. CDR3s include the opening cysteine and the closing phenylalanine or tryptophan. A D gene is named only where the DNA matches it firmly. Size is stated for part of the rows, as once, few or many counts, or as a class when the clone is expanded.

abundance,j_gene,d_gene,v_gene,CDR3aa,CDR3nt
-,TRBJ2-7,TRBD1,TRBV4-3,CASSQDDRGPYEQYF,TGCGCCAGCAGCCAAGACGACAGGGGCCCCTACGAGCAGTACTTC
few,TRBJ2-1,-,TRBV6-2/TRBV6-3,CASTVISNYNEQFF,TGTGCCAGCACAGTAATTAGCAACTACAATGAGCAGTTCTTC
-,TRBJ2-2,-,TRBV4-3,CASSQDLGPSGELFF,TGCGCCAGCAGCCAAGATCTGGGGCCTTCCGGGGAGCTGTTTTTT
-,TRBJ1-1,-,TRBV5-8,CASSWGLLNTEAFF,TGTGCCAGCAGCTGGGGACTGCTGAACACTGAAGCTTTCTTT
-,TRBJ2-7,-,TRBV20-1,CSARAQEGIYEQYF,TGCAGTGCTAGAGCCCAGGAGGGCATCTACGAGCAGTACTTC
few,TRBJ2-1,-,TRBV28,CASNSLSGAYYNEQFF,TGTGCCAGCAACTCTCTGTCGGGGGCCTATTACAATGAGCAGTTCTTC
few,TRBJ2-5,-,TRBV7-6,CASSVARGGGRETQYF,TGTGCCAGCAGCGTCGCCCGTGGGGGGGGCAGGGAGACCCAGTACTTC
few,TRBJ2-1,-,TRBV6-1,CASRPDSSYNEQFF,TGTGCCAGCCGACCGGACAGTAGCTACAATGAGCAGTTCTTC
once,TRBJ1-4,-,TRBV7-9,CASSSGPGEKLFF,TGTGCCAGCAGCTCGGGACCGGGAGAAAAACTGTTTTTT
-,TRBJ2-7,-,TRBV4-3,CASSQDFRHEQYF,TGCGCCAGCAGCCAAGATTTTAGACACGAGCAGTACTTC
few,TRBJ2-5,TRBD1,TRBV2,CASPTGEGHRETQYF,TGTGCCAGCCCGACAGGGGAAGGGCATAGGGAGACCCAGTACTTC
-,TRBJ2-2,TRBD1,TRBV4-2,CASSQDYWPGTAANTGELFF,TGTGCCAGCAGCCAAGATTATTGGCCCGGGACAGCCGCGAACACCGGGGAGCTGTTTTTT
few,TRBJ2-3,TRBD2,TRBV11-2,CASSLRPSGASRGTDTQYF,TGTGCCAGCAGCTTAAGACCTAGCGGGGCCAGTCGTGGCACAGATACGCAGTATTTT
-,TRBJ1-5,-,TRBV19,CASSVFGQNNQPQHF,TGTGCCAGTAGTGTGTTCGGACAGAACAATCAGCCCCAGCATTTT
-,TRBJ1-1,TRBD1,TRBV18,CASSLIRQGRDAEAFF,TGTGCCAGCTCACTTATACGACAGGGCAGGGACGCTGAAGCTTTCTTT
-,TRBJ2-2,TRBD2,TRBV7-2,CASSQGLAGSGELFF,TGTGCCAGCAGCCAAGGACTAGCGGGGTCCGGGGAGCTGTTTTTT
few,TRBJ1-6,TRBD1,TRBV19,CASSSRAKNRDRGSVYNSPLHF,TGTGCCAGTAGTTCACGAGCGAAGAACCGGGACAGGGGAAGTGTCTATAATTCACCCCTCCACTTT
-,TRBJ2-1,-,TRBV11-2,CASSLRQIDNEQFF,TGTGCCAGCAGCTTAAGACAGATAGACAATGAGCAGTTCTTC
many,TRBJ2-5,TRBD2,TRBV5-4,CASSLGTSGGRETQYF,TGTGCCAGCAGCTTGGGGACTAGCGGGGGTAGAGAGACCCAGTACTTC
once,TRBJ2-1,-,TRBV10-3,CATTDLANNEQFF,TGTGCCACGACTGACCTAGCGAATAATGAGCAGTTCTTC
-,TRBJ2-3,-,TRBV6-5,CASSYASISSTDTQYF,TGTGCCAGCAGTTACGCCTCTATATCTAGCACAGATACGCAGTATTTT
-,TRBJ1-5,-,TRBV20-1,CSADGPSEQGAAKKYQPQHF,TGCAGTGCTGATGGGCCCTCGGAACAGGGCGCAGCAAAAAAATATCAGCCCCAGCATTTT
-,TRBJ2-7,TRBD2,TRBV10-3,CAISPTLAGGPEEQYF,TGTGCCATCAGTCCCACTCTAGCGGGGGGGCCGGAGGAGCAGTACTTC
-,TRBJ1-5,-,TRBV4-1,CASSQVWTDNQPQHF,TGCGCCAGCAGCCAGGTTTGGACAGACAATCAGCCCCAGCATTTT
-,TRBJ1-5,-,TRBV6-4,CASSESAGHQPQHF,TGTGCCAGCAGTGAATCGGCGGGTCACCAGCCCCAGCATTTT
-,TRBJ2-1,TRBD2,TRBV12-3/TRBV12-4,CAGSLEGLAGIEQFF,TGTGCCGGCAGTTTAGAGGGACTAGCGGGGATTGAGCAGTTCTTC
-,TRBJ1-1,TRBD1,TRBV12-3/TRBV12-4,CASSPTGEVTEAFF,TGTGCCAGCAGTCCCACAGGGGAGGTCACTGAAGCTTTCTTT
-,TRBJ1-6,-,TRBV11-2,CASSLRTVSYNSPLRF,TGTGCCAGCAGCTTACGCACAGTCTCCTATAATTCACCCCTCCGCTTT
few,TRBJ1-4,-,TRBV5-8,CASSLVTANEKLFF,TGTGCCAGCAGCTTGGTCACAGCTAATGAAAAACTGTTTTTT
few,TRBJ1-5,-,TRBV20-1,CSARATAWTDSNQPQHF,TGCAGTGCTAGAGCTACTGCGTGGACAGACAGCAATCAGCCCCAGCATTTT
-,TRBJ2-7,-,TRBV11-2,CASSLVLSHEQYF,TGTGCCAGCAGCTTAGTTCTGTCCCACGAGCAGTACTTC
few,TRBJ2-3,TRBD2,TRBV27,CASSSGTSGGTQYF,TGTGCCAGCAGTTCCGGGACTAGCGGAGGTACGCAGTATTTT
many,TRBJ1-2,-,TRBV11-2,CASSLVRTGRINYGYTF,TGTGCCAGCAGCTTAGTCCGGACCGGGCGGATTAACTATGGCTACACCTTC
-,TRBJ2-1,TRBD1,TRBV6-1,CASIANRGESYNEQFF,TGTGCCAGCATTGCAAACAGGGGGGAATCCTACAATGAGCAGTTCTTC
-,TRBJ1-6,-,TRBV10-3,CAISESSVGSFRYNSPLHF,TGTGCCATCAGTGAGTCCAGCGTGGGCAGCTTCAGATATAATTCACCCCTCCACTTT
-,TRBJ2-1,-,TRBV19,CASSPRGRSYNEQFF,TGTGCCAGTAGTCCCCGGGGGCGCTCCTACAATGAGCAGTTCTTC
-,TRBJ2-6,-,TRBV2,CASSEQGSGANVLTF,TGTGCCAGCAGTGAACAGGGCTCTGGGGCCAACGTCCTGACTTTC
-,TRBJ2-7,-,TRBV24-1,CATSAGSYEQYF,TGTGCCACCAGTGCCGGGTCCTACGAGCAGTACTTC
many,TRBJ2-7,TRBD1,TRBV7-2,CASSFSGTGVYEQYF,TGTGCCAGCAGCTTTTCCGGGACAGGGGTTTACGAGCAGTACTTC
many,TRBJ2-3,-,TRBV7-9,CASSLAGSDTQYF,TGTGCCAGCAGCTTAGCGGGGTCAGATACGCAGTATTTT
-,TRBJ1-3,-,TRBV7-6,CASSLVTLSGNTIYF,TGTGCCAGCAGCTTAGTGACCCTCTCTGGAAACACCATATATTTT
-,TRBJ1-3,-,TRBV7-2,CASRFEGGQWSGNTIYF,TGTGCCAGCAGATTCGAGGGGGGCCAGTGGTCTGGAAACACCATATATTTT
-,TRBJ2-7,TRBD1,TRBV20-1,CSAPRQGSSYEQYF,TGCAGTGCTCCTCGACAGGGAAGCTCCTACGAGCAGTACTTC
few,TRBJ1-1,-,TRBV2,CASSEGNGAFF,TGTGCCAGCAGTGAAGGAAATGGGGCTTTCTTT
few,TRBJ1-5,-,TRBV7-2,CASSLPSRPQHF,TGTGCCAGCAGCTTACCATCGCGGCCCCAGCATTTT
few,TRBJ2-3,-,TRBV7-6,CASSPGVADTQYF,TGTGCTAGCAGCCCCGGCGTGGCAGATACGCAGTATTTT